This TCR beta chain was sequenced during a study of control samples from healthy donors and cancer patients. This clone was seen a handful of times. Generated by immunoSEQ multiplex PCR, the TCRdb table keeps only in-frame clones and is missing some. The sample carries some 77,000 clones, about 88% recorded once. The CDR3 is 14 residues long. The germline V gene encodes CDR1 ENHRY and CDR2 SYGVKD. V was trimmed by 5 bases and J by 0 bases, leaving 10 bases between them. The sample was blood. The chain is built from TRBV10-3 and TRBJ1-2; the D is unclear. This receptor was taken from an older woman in good health. Here the CDR3 reads CAISTDLANYGYTF. CDR3 DNA sequence: TGTGCCATCAGTACAGATTTAGCTAACTATGGCTACACCTTC.